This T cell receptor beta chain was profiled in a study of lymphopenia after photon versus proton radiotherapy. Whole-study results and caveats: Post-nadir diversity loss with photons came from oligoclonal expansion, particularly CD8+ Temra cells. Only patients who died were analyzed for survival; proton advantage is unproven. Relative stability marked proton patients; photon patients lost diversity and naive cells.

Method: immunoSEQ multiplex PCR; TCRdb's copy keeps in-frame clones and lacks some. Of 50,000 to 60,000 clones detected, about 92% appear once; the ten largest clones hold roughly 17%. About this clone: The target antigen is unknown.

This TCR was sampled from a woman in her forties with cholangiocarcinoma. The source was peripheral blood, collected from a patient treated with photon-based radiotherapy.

CDR3: CASSIFGRYYEQYF. DNA for the CDR3: TGTGCCAGTAGTATCTTCGGCAGATACTACGAGCAGTACTTC. V is TRBV19 and J is TRBJ2-7; D remains unclear. The CDR3 consists of 14 residues. Trimming cost V 3 bases and J 3 bases, with 12 bases left between them. From germline, CDR1 is LNHDA and CDR2 SQIVND (reference sequence).